The clone carrying this T cell receptor beta chain was observed a few times. The antigen is unknown. The entry originates in a study of blood T cells in healthy people across ages. Study-level information: When template switching was applied, about one barcoded beta molecule was captured per two T cells.

General observations from the study: Diversity was higher, and naive CD4+ cells more numerous, in long-lived donors than in aged donors.

A second PCR, run for 7 to 11 cycles, used a sample-barcoded 5' primer plus a J-beta primer mix. With 12 random nucleotides, a template-switch adaptor tagged each individual cDNA molecule. Using its own MiXCR run on the 5' RACE reads, TCRdb lists one record per CDR3 protein. The sample consists of 1.4 million to 1.5 million distinct CDR3 sequences, 42% of them appearing once. Drawn from each donor were roughly 10 milliliters of peripheral blood. Looked up from germline, CDR1 is SGHRS and CDR2 is YFSETQ. Germline trimming cut 4 bases from V and 9 bases from J; bases unmatched to any gene: 14. The CDR3 length is 16 residues.

The clonotype originates from a woman aged 18-30 years in good health. Material for sequencing was blood. The V and J genes are TRBV5-1 and TRBJ2-1, with 9 bases matching TRBD2. The CDR3 DNA follows: TGCGCCAGCAGCCCCTTGAGGGCGGGAGGGCCCGTTGAGCAGTTCTTC. It translates to CASSPLRAGGPVEQFF.